This TCR beta chain was observed in a study of OX40 agonist ivuxolimab in advanced cancers. Study context: Across the patients, intravenous ivuxolimab was delivered every 2 weeks at 0.01 to 10 mg/kg. Hepatocellular carcinoma, melanoma, renal cell or head and neck cancer affected the dose-escalation patients.

Notes on the study in general: A proportion of nonresponders additionally exhibited low normalized T-cell clonal expansion. Antigen specificity was not determined for the expanded peripheral T cells.

Method: immunoSEQ multiplex PCR; TCRdb's copy keeps in-frame clones and lacks some. The repertoire holds tens of thousands of clones, with more than 85% as singletons. Comments on this clone: What it binds is unknown.

CDR1 and CDR2 (germline): SGHNT, YYREEE (reference sequence). Trimming removed 6 bases at V and 4 bases at J, with 16 bases between. The CDR3 totals 14 residues. The starting material was CD4+ or CD8+ T cells sorted from blood, obtained in a trial of the OX40 agonist ivuxolimab. This chain links TRBV5-4 with TRBJ1-1; D is undetermined. The origin of this receptor is an adult with an advanced solid tumor such as melanoma, head and neck, liver or kidney cancer. CDR3 in DNA: TGTGCCAGCAACTACCTGGGATCTGCCACTGAAGCTTTCTTT. It codes for CASNYLGSATEAFF.